These 5 T cell receptor beta chains were sequenced from one sample in a study of human T cells and chemical hapten exposure. Researchers extracted total RNA from unfractionated whole blood. TCRdb used MiXCR to reprocess the 5' RACE reads, holding one entry per CDR3 protein. This sample yields 75,000 or so distinct CDR3 sequences, of which roughly 15% are seen a single time; 6.8% belongs to the top ten. These receptors all come from a female donor in good health.

The gene calls are TRBV5-6 and TRBJ1-2, with D possibly being TRBD1 (6 bases). The ends were cut back, 3 bases at V and 8 bases at J, with 20 bases in the middle. From germline, CDR1 is SGHDT and CDR2 YYEEEE. The CDR3 length is 15 residues. The CDR3 region has the DNA TGTGCCAGCAGCTCGAAAGGGACACACCTATTGGGCTACACCTTC. Encoded protein: CASSSKGTHLLGYTF.

The chain carries TRBV5-4 and TRBJ1-1; TRBD1 might be the D (6 bases). CDR3 length equals 16 residues. V was clipped by 0 bases and J by 2 bases, with 14 bases between them. The germline gives CDR1 SGHNT, CDR2 YYREEE (reference sequence). The CDR3 nucleotides read TGTGCCAGCAGCTTGGAGGCAGGGGCTCCTAACACTGAAGCTTTCTTT. Residues: CASSLEAGAPNTEAFF.

This clonotype was observed a handful of times. The chain employs TRBV4-1 and TRBJ2-1, with a possible D match to TRBD2 (6 bases). Looked up from germline, CDR1 is MGHRA and CDR2 is YSYEKL. This CDR3 is 16 amino acids long. Trimming cost V 1 base and J 7 bases, with 17 bases left between them. DNA for the CDR3: TGCGCCAGCAGCCAAGGAGGAGGGGCCCATCCGAATGAGCAGTTCTTC. Protein sequence: CASSQGGGAHPNEQFF.

The chain is built from TRBV29-1 and TRBJ2-6; D unresolved. V was clipped by 4 bases and J by 0 bases, with 10 bases between them. The CDR3 sequence is 15 residues long. CDR1 and CDR2 (germline): SQVTM, ANQGSEA. The CDR3 region has the DNA TGCAGCGTTGGGCAGTTTTCCTCTGGGGCCAACGTCCTGACTTTC. Protein: CSVGQFSSGANVLTF.

This clonotype was recorded a few times. This chain joins TRBV18 and TRBJ2-6, with D tentatively TRBD2 (5 bases). This CDR3 contains 16 residues. The germline V and J ends were trimmed by 6 bases and 0 bases, with 12 bases remaining between them. Germline CDR1 KGHSH, CDR2 LQKENI. The CDR3 region has the DNA TGTGCCAGCTCCGGACTCCTCTCCTCTGGGGCCAACGTCCTGACTTTC. Translation gives CASSGLLSSGANVLTF.